The present entry profiles one T cell receptor (beta chain) with its context. The antigen is not known. An end of the junction does not agree with germline; a read error may underlie this. PCR was performed using 60 Vbeta and 13 Jbeta primers. This table comes from immunoSEQ multiplex PCR, and its TCRdb copy is limited to in-frame clones, with some not included. In the table there are about 93,000 clones, around 77% of which are singletons. The data stem from a study of cytomegalovirus exposure and HLA in healthy donors. Study outcomes and limitations: Published work reported that the classifier diagnosed cytomegalovirus status with high specificity and sensitivity. The authors considered a cluster of highly shared sequence variants likely to be a sequencing artifact.

In germline, CDR1 is SSHAT, CDR2 FNYEAQ (reference sequence). The CDR3 runs to 15 residues. This clonotype originated in a boy between 10 and 17 years old in good health and CMV-seronegative. What was sequenced was PBMCs. The J gene is TRBJ2-1, the V gene TRBV7-7, with 8 bases lining up with TRBD2. The CDR3 bases are TGTGCTAGCAGCCCGAGCGAGCGGGGGAACAATGAGCAGTTCTTC. Its translation is CASSPSERGNNEQFF.